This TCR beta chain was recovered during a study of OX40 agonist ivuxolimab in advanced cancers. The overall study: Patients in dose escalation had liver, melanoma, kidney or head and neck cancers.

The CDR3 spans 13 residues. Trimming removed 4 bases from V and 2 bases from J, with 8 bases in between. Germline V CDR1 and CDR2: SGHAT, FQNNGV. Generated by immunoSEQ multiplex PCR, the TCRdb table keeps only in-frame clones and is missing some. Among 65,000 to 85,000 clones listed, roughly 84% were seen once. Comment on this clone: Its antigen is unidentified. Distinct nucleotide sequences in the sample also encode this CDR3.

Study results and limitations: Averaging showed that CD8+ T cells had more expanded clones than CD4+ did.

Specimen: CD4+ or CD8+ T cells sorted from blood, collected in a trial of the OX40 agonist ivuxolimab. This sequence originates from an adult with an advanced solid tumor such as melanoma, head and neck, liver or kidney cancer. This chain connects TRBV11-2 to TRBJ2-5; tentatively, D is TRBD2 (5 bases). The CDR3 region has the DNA TGTGCCAGCAGCTGGACTCGGCAAGAGACCCAGTACTTC. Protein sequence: CASSWTRQETQYF.